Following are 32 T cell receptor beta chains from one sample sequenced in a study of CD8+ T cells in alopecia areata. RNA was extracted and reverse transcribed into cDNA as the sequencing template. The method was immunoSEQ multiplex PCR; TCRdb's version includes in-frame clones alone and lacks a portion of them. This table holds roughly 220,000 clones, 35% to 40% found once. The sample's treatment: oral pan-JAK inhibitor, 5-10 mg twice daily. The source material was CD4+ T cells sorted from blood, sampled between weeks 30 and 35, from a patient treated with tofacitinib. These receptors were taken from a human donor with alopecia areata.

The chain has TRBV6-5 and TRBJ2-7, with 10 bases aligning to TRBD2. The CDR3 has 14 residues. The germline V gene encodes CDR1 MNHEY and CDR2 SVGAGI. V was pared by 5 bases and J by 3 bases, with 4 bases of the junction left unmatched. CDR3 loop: CASSLLAGDYEQYF. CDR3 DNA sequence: TGTGCCAGCAGTCTCCTAGCGGGGGACTACGAGCAGTACTTC.

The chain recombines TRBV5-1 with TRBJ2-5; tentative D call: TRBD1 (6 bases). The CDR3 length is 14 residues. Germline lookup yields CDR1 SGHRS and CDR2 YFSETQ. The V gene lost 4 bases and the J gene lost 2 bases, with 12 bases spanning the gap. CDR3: CASSVTGPQETQYF. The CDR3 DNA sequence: TGCGCCAGCAGCGTAACAGGGCCTCAAGAGACCCAGTACTTC.

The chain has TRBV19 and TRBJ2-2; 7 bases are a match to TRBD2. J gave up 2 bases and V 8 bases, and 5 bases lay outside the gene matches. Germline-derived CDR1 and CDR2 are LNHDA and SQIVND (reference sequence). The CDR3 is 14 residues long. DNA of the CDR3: TGTGCCAGTGGTCTAGCGGTAAACACCGGGGAGCTGTTTTTT. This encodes CASGLAVNTGELFF. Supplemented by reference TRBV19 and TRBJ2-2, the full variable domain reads DGGITQSPKYLFRKEGQNVTLSCEQNLNHDAMYWYRQDPGQGLRLIYYSQIVNDFQKGDIAEGYSVSREKKESFPLTVTSAQKNPTAFYLCASGLAVNTGELFFGEGSRLTVL.

The CDR3 is CAWSAGGARAYEQYF. CDR3 coding DNA: TGTGCCTGGAGTGCTGGGGGGGCTCGGGCCTACGAGCAGTACTTC. The V gene is TRBV30, the J gene TRBJ2-7; D might be TRBD2 (7 bases). With 1 base removed from V and 2 bases from J, the gap between germline ends came to 15 bases. Germline V gene data show CDR1 as GTSNPN and CDR2 as SVGIG (reference sequence). CDR3 length equals 15 residues. The whole variable domain, filled in from reference TRBV30 and TRBJ2-7, reads SQTIHQWPATLVQPVGSPLSLECTVEGTSNPNLYWYRQAAGRGLQLLFYSVGIGQISSEVPQNLSASRPQDRQFILSSKKLLLSDSGFYLCAWSAGGARAYEQYFGPGTRLTVT.

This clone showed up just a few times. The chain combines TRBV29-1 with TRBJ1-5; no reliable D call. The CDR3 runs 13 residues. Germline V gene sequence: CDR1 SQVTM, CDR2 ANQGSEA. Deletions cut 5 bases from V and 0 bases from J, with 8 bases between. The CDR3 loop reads CSVSPGSNQPQHF. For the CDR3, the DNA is TGCAGCGTTTCCCCCGGTAGCAATCAGCCCCAGCATTTT.

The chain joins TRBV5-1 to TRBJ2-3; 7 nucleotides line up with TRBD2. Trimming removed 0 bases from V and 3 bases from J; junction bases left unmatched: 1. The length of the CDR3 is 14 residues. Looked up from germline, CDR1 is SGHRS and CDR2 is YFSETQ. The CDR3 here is CASSLAGGTDTQYF. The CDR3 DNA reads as TGCGCCAGCAGCTTGGCGGGGGGAACAGATACGCAGTATTTT.

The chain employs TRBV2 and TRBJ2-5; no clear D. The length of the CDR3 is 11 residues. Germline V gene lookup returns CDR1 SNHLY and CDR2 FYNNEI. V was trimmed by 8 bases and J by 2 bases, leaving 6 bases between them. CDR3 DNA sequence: TGTGCCAGCCAGAATCAAGAGACCCAGTACTTC. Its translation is CASQNQETQYF.

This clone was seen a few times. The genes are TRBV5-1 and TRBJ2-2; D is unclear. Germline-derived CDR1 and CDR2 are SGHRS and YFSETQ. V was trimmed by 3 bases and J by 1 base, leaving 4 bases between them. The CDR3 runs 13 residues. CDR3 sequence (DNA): TGCGCCAGCAGCTCAGGGAACACCGGGGAGCTGTTTTTT. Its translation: CASSSGNTGELFF. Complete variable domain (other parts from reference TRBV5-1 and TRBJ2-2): KAGVTQTPRYLIKTRGQQVTLSCSPISGHRSVSWYQQTPGQGLQFLFEYFSETQRNKGNFPGRFSGRQFSNSRSEMNVSTLELGDSALYLCASSSGNTGELFFGEGSRLTVL.

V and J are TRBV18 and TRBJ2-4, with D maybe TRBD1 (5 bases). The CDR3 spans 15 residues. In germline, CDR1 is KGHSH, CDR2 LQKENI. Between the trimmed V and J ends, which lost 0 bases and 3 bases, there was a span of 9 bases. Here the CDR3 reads CASSPPQGGKNIQYF. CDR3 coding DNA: TGTGCCAGCTCACCACCCCAGGGCGGCAAAAACATTCAGTACTTC.

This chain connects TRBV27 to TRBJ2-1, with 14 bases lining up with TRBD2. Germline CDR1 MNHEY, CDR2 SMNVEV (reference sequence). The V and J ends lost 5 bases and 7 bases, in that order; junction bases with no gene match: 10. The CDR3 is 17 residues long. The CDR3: CASSPRLAGGPGNEQFF. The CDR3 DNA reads TGTGCCAGCAGTCCAAGACTAGCGGGAGGGCCGGGTAATGAGCAGTTCTTC.

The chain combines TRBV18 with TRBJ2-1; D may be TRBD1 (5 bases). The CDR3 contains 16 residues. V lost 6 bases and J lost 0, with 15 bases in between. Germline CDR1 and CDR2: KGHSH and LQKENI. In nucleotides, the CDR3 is TGTGCCAGCTCCCCGATGGGGCCCTACTCCTACAATGAGCAGTTCTTC. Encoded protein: CASSPMGPYSYNEQFF.

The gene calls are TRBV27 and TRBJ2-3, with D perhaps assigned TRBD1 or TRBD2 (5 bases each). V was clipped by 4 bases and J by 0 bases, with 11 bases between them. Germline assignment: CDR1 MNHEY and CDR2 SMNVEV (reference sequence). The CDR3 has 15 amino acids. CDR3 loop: CASSSRDGSTDTQYF. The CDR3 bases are TGTGCCAGCAGTTCCAGGGACGGAAGCACAGATACGCAGTATTTT.

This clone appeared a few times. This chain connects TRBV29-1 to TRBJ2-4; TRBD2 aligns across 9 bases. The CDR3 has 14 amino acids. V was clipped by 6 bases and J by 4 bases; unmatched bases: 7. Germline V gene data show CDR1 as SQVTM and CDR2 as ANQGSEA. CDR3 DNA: TGCAGCGTCCGACTAGCGGCAAGTAAAAACATTCAGTACTTC. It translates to CSVRLAASKNIQYF.

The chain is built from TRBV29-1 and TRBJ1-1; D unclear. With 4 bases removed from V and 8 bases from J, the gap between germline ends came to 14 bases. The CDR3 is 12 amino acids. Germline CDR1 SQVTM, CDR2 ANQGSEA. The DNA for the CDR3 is TGCAGCGTTGCGCCCTCTTGGAGGGAAGCTTTCTTT. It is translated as CSVAPSWREAFF.

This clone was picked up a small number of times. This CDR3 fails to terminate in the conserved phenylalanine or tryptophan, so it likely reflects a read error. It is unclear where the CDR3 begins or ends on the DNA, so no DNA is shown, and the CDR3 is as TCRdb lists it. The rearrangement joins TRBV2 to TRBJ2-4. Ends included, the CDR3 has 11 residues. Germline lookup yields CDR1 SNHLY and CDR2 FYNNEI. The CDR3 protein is CASRMGDPLGL.

The CDR3 sequence is CSILINTGELFF. The CDR3 bases are TGCAGCATACTGATTAACACCGGGGAGCTGTTTTTT. V is TRBV29-1 and J is TRBJ2-2, with D unresolved. The V end lost 8 bases, the J end lost 2 bases, and 9 bases lay between the germline ends. This CDR3 is 12 amino acids long. Germline CDR1 is SQVTM and CDR2 is ANQGSEA.

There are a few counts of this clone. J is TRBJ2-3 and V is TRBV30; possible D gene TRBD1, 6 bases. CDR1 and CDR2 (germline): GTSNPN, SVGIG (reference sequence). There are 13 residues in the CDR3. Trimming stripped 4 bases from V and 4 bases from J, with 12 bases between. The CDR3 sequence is CAWNRAQPDTQYF. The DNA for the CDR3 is TGTGCCTGGAACAGGGCGCAGCCAGATACGCAGTATTTT.

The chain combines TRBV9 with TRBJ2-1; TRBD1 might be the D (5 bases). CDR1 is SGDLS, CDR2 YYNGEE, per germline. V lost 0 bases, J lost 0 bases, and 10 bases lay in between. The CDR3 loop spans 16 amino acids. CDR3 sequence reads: CASSVGAGSSYNEQFF. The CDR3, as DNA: TGTGCCAGCAGCGTAGGGGCAGGGTCCTCCTACAATGAGCAGTTCTTC.

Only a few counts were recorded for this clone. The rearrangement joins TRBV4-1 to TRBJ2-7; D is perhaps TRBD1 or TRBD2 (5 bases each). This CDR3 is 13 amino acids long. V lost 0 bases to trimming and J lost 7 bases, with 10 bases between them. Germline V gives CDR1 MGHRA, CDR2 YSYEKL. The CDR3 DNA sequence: TGCGCCAGCAGCCAAGAGGGGGAACGGGAGCAGTACTTC. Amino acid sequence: CASSQEGEREQYF.

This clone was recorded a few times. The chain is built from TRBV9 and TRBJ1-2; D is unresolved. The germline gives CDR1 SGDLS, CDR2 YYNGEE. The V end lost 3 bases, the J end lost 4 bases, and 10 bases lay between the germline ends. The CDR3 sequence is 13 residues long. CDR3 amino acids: CASSGQRIYGYTF. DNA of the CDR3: TGTGCCAGCAGCGGGCAGAGAATCTATGGCTACACCTTC.

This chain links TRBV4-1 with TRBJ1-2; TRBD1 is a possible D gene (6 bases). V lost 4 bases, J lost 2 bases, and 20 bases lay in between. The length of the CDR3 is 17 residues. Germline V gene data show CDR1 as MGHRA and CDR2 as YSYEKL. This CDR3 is CASSLKYPTQGNYGYTF. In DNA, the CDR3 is TGCGCCAGCAGCCTAAAGTATCCCACACAGGGAAACTATGGCTACACCTTC.

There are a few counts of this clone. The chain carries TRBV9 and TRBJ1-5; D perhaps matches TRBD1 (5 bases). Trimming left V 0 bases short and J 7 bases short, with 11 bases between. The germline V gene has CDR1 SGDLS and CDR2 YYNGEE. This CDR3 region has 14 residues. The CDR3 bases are TGTGCCAGCAGCGTAGGGGCAGGGAGCCAGCCCCAGCATTTT. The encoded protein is CASSVGAGSQPQHF.

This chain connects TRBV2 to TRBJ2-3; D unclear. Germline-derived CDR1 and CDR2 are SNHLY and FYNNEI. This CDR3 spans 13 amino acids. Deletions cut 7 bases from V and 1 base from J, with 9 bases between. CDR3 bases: TGTGCCAGCAAAGGTGAAGGCACAGATACGCAGTATTTT. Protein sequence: CASKGEGTDTQYF.

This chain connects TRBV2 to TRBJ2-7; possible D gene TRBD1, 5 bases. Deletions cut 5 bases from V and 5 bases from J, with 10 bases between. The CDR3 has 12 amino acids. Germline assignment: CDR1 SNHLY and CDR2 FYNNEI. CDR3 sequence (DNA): TGTGCCAGCAGTTCCGACAGCCACGAGCAGTACTTC. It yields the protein CASSSDSHEQYF.

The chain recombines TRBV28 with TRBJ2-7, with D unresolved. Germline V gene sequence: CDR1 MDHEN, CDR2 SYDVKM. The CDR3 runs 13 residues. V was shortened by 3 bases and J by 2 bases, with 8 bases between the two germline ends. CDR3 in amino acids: CASSFANTYEQYF. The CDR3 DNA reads TGTGCCAGCAGTTTCGCCAACACCTACGAGCAGTACTTC.

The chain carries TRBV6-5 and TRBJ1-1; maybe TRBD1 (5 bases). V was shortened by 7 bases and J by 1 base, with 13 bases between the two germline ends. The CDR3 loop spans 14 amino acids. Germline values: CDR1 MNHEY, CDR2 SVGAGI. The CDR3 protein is CASTRDGTNTEAFF. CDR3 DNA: TGTGCCAGCACGAGGGACGGAACGAACACTGAAGCTTTCTTT.

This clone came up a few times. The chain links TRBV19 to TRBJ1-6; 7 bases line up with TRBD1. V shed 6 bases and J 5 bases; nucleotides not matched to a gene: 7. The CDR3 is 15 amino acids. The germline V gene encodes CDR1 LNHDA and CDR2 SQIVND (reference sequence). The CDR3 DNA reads TGTGCCAGTAGGACAACGGGACAGCATAATTCACCCCTCCACTTT. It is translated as CASRTTGQHNSPLHF.

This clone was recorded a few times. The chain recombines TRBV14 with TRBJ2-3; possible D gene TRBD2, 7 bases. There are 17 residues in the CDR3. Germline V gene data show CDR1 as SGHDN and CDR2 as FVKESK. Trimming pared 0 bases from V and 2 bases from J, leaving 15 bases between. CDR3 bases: TGTGCCAGCAGCCAAGAGCGGGGGCAGGGTACCACAGATACGCAGTATTTT. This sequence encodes CASSQERGQGTTDTQYF. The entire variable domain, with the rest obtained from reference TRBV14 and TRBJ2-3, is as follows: EAGVTQFPSHSVIEKGQTVTLRCDPISGHDNLYWYRRVMGKEIKFLLHFVKESKQDESGMPNNRFLAERTGGTYSTLKVQPAELEDSGVYFCASSQERGQGTTDTQYFGPGTRLTVL.

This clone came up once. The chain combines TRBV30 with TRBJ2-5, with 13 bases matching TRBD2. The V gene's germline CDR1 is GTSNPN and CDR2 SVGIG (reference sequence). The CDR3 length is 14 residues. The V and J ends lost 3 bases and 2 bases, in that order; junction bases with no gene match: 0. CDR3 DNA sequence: TGTGCCTGGAGACTAGCGGGGGGGCAAGAGACCCAGTACTTC. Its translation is CAWRLAGGQETQYF.

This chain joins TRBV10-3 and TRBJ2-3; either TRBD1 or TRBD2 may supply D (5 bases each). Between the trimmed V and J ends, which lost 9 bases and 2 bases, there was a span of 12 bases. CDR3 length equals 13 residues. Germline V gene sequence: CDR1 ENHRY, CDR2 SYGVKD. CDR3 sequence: CAISGQNTDTQYF. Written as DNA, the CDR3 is TGTGCCATTTCGGGGCAGAACACAGATACGCAGTATTTT.

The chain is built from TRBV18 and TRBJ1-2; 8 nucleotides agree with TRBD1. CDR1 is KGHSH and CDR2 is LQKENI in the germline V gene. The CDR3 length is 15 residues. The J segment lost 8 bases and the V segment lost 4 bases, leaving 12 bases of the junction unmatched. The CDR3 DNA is TGTGCCAGCTCACGACCGGACAGGGCGTTCGGGGGCTACACCTTC. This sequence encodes CASSRPDRAFGGYTF. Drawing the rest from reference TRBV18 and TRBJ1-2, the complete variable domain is NAGVMQNPRHLVRRRGQEARLRCSPMKGHSHVYWYRQLPEEGLKFMVYLQKENIIDESGMPKERFSAEFPKEGPSILRIQQVVRGDSAAYFCASSRPDRAFGGYTFGSGTRLTVV.

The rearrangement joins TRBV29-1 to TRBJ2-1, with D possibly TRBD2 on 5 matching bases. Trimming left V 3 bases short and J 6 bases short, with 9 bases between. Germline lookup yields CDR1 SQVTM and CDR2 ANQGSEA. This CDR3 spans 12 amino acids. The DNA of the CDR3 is TGCAGCGTTGACGCTAGCTGCAATGAGCAGTTCTTC. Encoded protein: CSVDASCNEQFF.